This entry lists 16 T cell receptor beta chains sequenced from one sample in a study of OX40 agonist ivuxolimab in advanced cancers. This table comes from immunoSEQ multiplex PCR, and its TCRdb copy is limited to in-frame clones, with some not included. The table includes 55,000 to 70,000 clones, roughly 90% detected once. This sample comprised CD4+ or CD8+ T cells sorted from blood, obtained in a trial of the OX40 agonist ivuxolimab. The receptors originated from an adult with an advanced solid tumor such as melanoma, head and neck, liver or kidney cancer.

The rearrangement uses TRBV10-3 and TRBJ1-5; 8 nucleotides agree with TRBD1. Germline lookup yields CDR1 ENHRY and CDR2 SYGVKD. The CDR3 totals 17 residues. V dropped 3 bases and J dropped 2; count of bases not matched to a gene: 9. Here the CDR3 DNA reads TGTGCCATCAGTGACCCTCCGACAGGGGCGGGCAATCAGCCCCAGCATTTT. Its translation: CAISDPPTGAGNQPQHF.

The chain is built from TRBV10-3 and TRBJ2-7, with 7 bases fitting TRBD1. Trimming took 2 bases from V and 3 from J; bases not matched to a gene: 4. The V gene's germline CDR1 is ENHRY and CDR2 SYGVKD. CDR3 length equals 14 residues. CDR3: CAISEDRALYEQYF. DNA for the CDR3: TGTGCCATCAGTGAGGACAGGGCACTCTACGAGCAGTACTTC.

V and J are TRBV6-5 and TRBJ2-7; 8 bases are a match to TRBD1. The CDR3 covers 14 residues. The ends lost 10 bases at V and 2 bases at J; junction bases unmatched: 10. Germline loops: CDR1 MNHEY, CDR2 SVGAGI. CDR3 loop: CATLPGQVTYEQYF. The CDR3 bases are TGTGCCACCCTCCCGGGACAGGTCACCTACGAGCAGTACTTC.

The gene calls are TRBV19 and TRBJ2-1, with D maybe TRBD1 (6 bases). The CDR3 spans 16 residues. The V gene lost 4 bases and the J gene lost 0 bases, with 13 bases spanning the gap. Germline CDR1 LNHDA, CDR2 SQIVND (reference sequence). The CDR3 region is CASSNVGASSYNEQFF. The CDR3 DNA reads as TGTGCCAGTAGTAATGTGGGGGCCTCCTCCTACAATGAGCAGTTCTTC.

The chain couples TRBV11-2 to TRBJ1-2; D is possibly TRBD1 (6 bases). Trimming left V 5 bases short and J 0 bases short, with 13 bases between. CDR1 and CDR2 from the germline V gene are SGHAT and FQNNGV. The CDR3 totals 15 residues. The CDR3 region is CASSLGQHANYGYTF. DNA of the CDR3: TGTGCCAGCAGCCTCGGACAGCATGCTAACTATGGCTACACCTTC. The full variable domain, in which reference TRBV11-2 and TRBJ1-2 provide the parts outside the CDR3, is EAGVAQSPRYKIIEKRQSVAFWCNPISGHATLYWYQQILGQGPKLLIQFQNNGVVDDSQLPKDRFSAERLKGVDSTLKIQPAKLEDSAVYLCASSLGQHANYGYTFGSGTRLTVV.

The chain joins TRBV7-6 to TRBJ2-7, with D tentatively TRBD1 (6 bases). Germline CDR1 SGHVS, CDR2 FNYEAQ. The V gene lost 5 bases and the J gene lost 3 bases, with 17 bases spanning the gap. The CDR3 covers 15 residues. The CDR3 loop reads CASSNGPGHLYEQYF. Written as DNA, the CDR3 is TGTGCCAGCAGCAACGGACCGGGACACCTCTACGAGCAGTACTTC.

This chain uses TRBV9 with TRBJ1-3, with D unclear. This CDR3 region has 18 residues. The germline gives CDR1 SGDLS, CDR2 YYNGEE. The V end lost 0 bases, the J end lost 0 bases, and 16 bases lay between the germline ends. The CDR3 nucleotides read TGTGCCAGCAGCGTAGGGGGAGGTGCGGGCAGCTCTGGAAACACCATATATTTT. It is translated as CASSVGGGAGSSGNTIYF.

The chain joins TRBV6-5 to TRBJ2-2, with D hard to call. V lost 2 bases and J 4 bases, leaving 8 bases between the germline ends. CDR1 MNHEY and CDR2 SVGAGI come from the germline V gene. The CDR3 runs to 14 residues. CDR3 DNA: TGTGCCAGCAGTTACGTCACTTCCACCGGGGAGCTGTTTTTT. Protein: CASSYVTSTGELFF.

The rearrangement links TRBV5-6 to TRBJ2-7, with D possibly matching TRBD1 (5 bases). Trimming cost V 1 base and J 0 bases, with 11 bases left between them. The CDR3 consists of 15 residues. The germline gives CDR1 SGHDT, CDR2 YYEEEE. The CDR3 nucleotides read TGTGCCAGCAGCTTGTTCAGGACACTCTCCTACGAGCAGTACTTC. This encodes CASSLFRTLSYEQYF.

The V gene is TRBV6-4, the J gene TRBJ2-2; D is unresolved. Germline CDR1 and CDR2: MRHNA and SNTAGT. The CDR3 totals 12 residues. Trimming pared 3 bases from V and 4 bases from J, leaving 3 bases between. CDR3 loop: CASSEGTGELFF. CDR3 nucleotide sequence: TGTGCCAGCAGTGAAGGCACCGGGGAGCTGTTTTTT.

This clone was detected only once. V is TRBV6-4 and J is TRBJ2-1; D is unresolved. This CDR3 has 13 amino acids. Germline V lookup: CDR1 MRHNA, CDR2 SNTAGT. The V and J ends lost 4 bases and 7 bases respectively, with 11 bases between them. Here the CDR3 reads CASSVTRINEQFF. The CDR3 coding sequence is TGTGCCAGCAGTGTCACGAGGATAAATGAGCAGTTCTTC.

The J gene is TRBJ2-2, the V gene TRBV7-2, with a tentative D call TRBD2 (5 bases). The CDR3 extends over 15 amino acids. CDR1 SGHTA and CDR2 FQGNSA come from the germline V gene. Deletions cut 5 bases from V and 1 base from J, with 11 bases between. CDR3 sequence reads: CASSPDFVNTGELFF. The CDR3, as DNA: TGTGCCAGCAGCCCGGACTTCGTGAACACCGGGGAGCTGTTTTTT.

The chain is built from TRBV27 and TRBJ2-5, with 10 nucleotides matching TRBD1. CDR3 length: 18 amino acids. Germline V gene data show CDR1 as MNHEY and CDR2 as SMNVEV (reference sequence). After removal of 4 bases from V and 5 bases from J, the junction contained 16 bases not matched to a gene. For the CDR3, the DNA is TGTGCCAGCAGTTCCATACGAGAGGGGACAGGGGAAGTGGAGACCCAGTACTTC. It translates to CASSSIREGTGEVETQYF.

The chain has TRBV18 and TRBJ2-3; 11 bases are a match to TRBD2. CDR3 length: 15 amino acids. Germline-derived CDR1 and CDR2 are KGHSH and LQKENI. With V trimmed by 2 bases and J by 5 bases, 3 bases remained unmatched. CDR3 in DNA: TGTGCCAGCTCACCAGTTACTAGCGGGGGAGATACGCAGTATTTT. As protein: CASSPVTSGGDTQYF.

The chain combines TRBV7-3 with TRBJ1-1; D may be TRBD1 (5 bases). Germline V gene data show CDR1 as SGHTA and CDR2 as FQGTGA. Trimming took 5 bases from V and 6 from J, leaving 16 bases between them. The CDR3 loop spans 14 amino acids. CDR3 sequence (DNA): TGTGCCAGCAGCCTAGACGTTGGGGGTCCTGAAGCTTTCTTT. Protein sequence: CASSLDVGGPEAFF.

V and J are TRBV10-2 and TRBJ2-1, with no clear D. V gave up 1 base and J gave up 2 bases, with 3 bases separating them. CDR3 length: 13 residues. Germline CDR1 WSHSY, CDR2 SAAADI. CDR3 DNA: TGCGCCAGCAGTGAGTTCCCCTACAATGAGCAGTTCTTC. It is translated as CASSEFPYNEQFF.